A single sample is the source of the 23 T cell receptor beta chains below, sequenced in a study of Ad26.COV2.S vaccination and SARS-CoV-2 variants. Treatment meaning: about 20 received Ad26.COV2.S at low or high dose, single or two shots; 5 received placebo; per-sample allocation not given. Samples were taken on day 63 after the first vaccine or placebo injection. This table comes from immunoSEQ multiplex PCR, and its TCRdb copy is limited to in-frame clones, with some not included. This sample has approximately 250,000 clones, with around 90% found just once. Sequencing used peripheral blood, obtained in a trial of Ad26.COV2.S vaccine versus placebo. The source is a person between 18 and 60 years old who received the Ad26.COV2.S COVID-19 vaccine or a placebo.

This clone has just one count. The rearrangement uses TRBV10-3 and TRBJ2-7; perhaps D is TRBD1 or TRBD2 (5 bases each). Germline V gene lookup returns CDR1 ENHRY and CDR2 SYGVKD. The CDR3 runs 14 residues. V dropped 6 bases and J dropped 7 bases, with 19 bases sitting between them. The CDR3 sequence is CAISRNGAEGEQYV. As DNA, the CDR3 is TGTGCCATCAGCCGCAACGGGGCCGAGGGGGAGCAGTACGTC.

The genes are TRBV21-1 and TRBJ2-2. TRBV21-1 is termed a pseudogene. This CDR3 comprises 14 residues. CDR3 DNA sequence: TGTGCCAGCCTCCCCCCTGGGGGCACCGGGGAGCTGTTTTTT. This encodes CASLPPGGTGELFF.

The J gene is TRBJ2-3, the V gene TRBV6-6, with 8 bases fitting TRBD2. CDR1 is MNHNY and CDR2 is SVGAGI in the germline V gene (reference sequence). The trim removed 2 bases at V and 1 base at J, leaving 2 bases unmatched. The CDR3 loop spans 15 amino acids. DNA for the CDR3: TGTGCCAGCAGTTACGTACTAGCGGGCACAGATACGCAGTATTTT. Translation: CASSYVLAGTDTQYF.

V and J are TRBV29-1 and TRBJ2-2, with TRBD1 identical over 11 bases. Germline values: CDR1 SQVTM, CDR2 ANQGSEA. The CDR3 is 15 residues long. V lost 6 bases, J lost 6 bases, and 9 bases stayed unmatched. CDR3 sequence: CSVGLGTGGAGELFF. Written as DNA, the CDR3 is TGCAGCGTAGGCCTTGGGACAGGGGGTGCCGGGGAGCTGTTTTTT.

This chain joins TRBV6-2 or TRBV6-3 and TRBJ2-7, with D possibly TRBD2 on 5 matching bases. Trimming left V 2 bases short and J 6 bases short, with 8 bases between. This CDR3 spans 12 amino acids. Germline CDR1 MNHEY, CDR2 SVGEGT. CDR3 nucleotides: TGTGCCAGCAGTTACGGTGGAGGCGAGCAGTACGTC. This sequence encodes CASSYGGGEQYV.

The rearrangement links TRBV2 to TRBJ2-1; D possibly uses TRBD1 or TRBD2 (5 bases each). Germline loops: CDR1 SNHLY, CDR2 FYNNEI. CDR3 length: 15 amino acids. V lost 5 bases to trimming and J lost 5 bases, with 16 bases between them. The CDR3 loop is CASSKTTGGNNEQFF. In DNA, the CDR3 is TGTGCCAGCAGTAAAACAACAGGAGGTAACAATGAGCAGTTCTTC.

The gene calls are TRBV5-1 and TRBJ1-1; D is unclear. The CDR3 has 14 amino acids. V was shortened by 2 bases and J by 1 base, with 9 bases between the two germline ends. CDR1 SGHRS and CDR2 YFSETQ come from the germline V gene. The CDR3 DNA is TGCGCCAGCAGCTTCGAAGGAAAGAACACTGAAGCTTTCTTT. Translating it yields CASSFEGKNTEAFF. The full variable domain, with the rest looked up from reference TRBV5-1 and TRBJ1-1, is KAGVTQTPRYLIKTRGQQVTLSCSPISGHRSVSWYQQTPGQGLQFLFEYFSETQRNKGNFPGRFSGRQFSNSRSEMNVSTLELGDSALYLCASSFEGKNTEAFFGQGTRLTVV.

The gene calls are TRBV9 and TRBJ2-5; 11 positions agree with TRBD2. V was pared by 3 bases and J by 5 bases, with 15 bases of the junction left unmatched. This CDR3 has 18 residues. Germline CDR1 SGDLS, CDR2 YYNGEE. The CDR3 loop is CASSAGTSGILAGETQYF. The CDR3 DNA is TGTGCCAGCAGCGCCGGGACTAGCGGTATCCTTGCGGGGGAGACCCAGTACTTC.

V is TRBV28 and J is TRBJ1-2, with TRBD1 as a possible D gene (6 bases). Germline V gene lookup returns CDR1 MDHEN and CDR2 SYDVKM. There are 11 residues in the CDR3. Trimming took 11 bases from V and 2 from J, leaving 9 bases between them. CDR3 amino acids: CAARGNYGYTF. CDR3 in DNA: TGTGCCGCGAGGGGGAACTATGGCTACACCTTC.

The genes are TRBV7-9 and TRBJ1-5; D not resolved. Trimming stripped 4 bases from V and 6 bases from J, with 7 bases between. Germline values: CDR1 SEHNR, CDR2 FQNEAQ (reference sequence). The CDR3 runs to 12 residues. The chain's CDR3 is CASSSHGQPQHF. The CDR3 DNA follows: TGTGCCAGCAGCTCCCATGGTCAGCCCCAGCATTTT. Supplemented by reference TRBV7-9 and TRBJ1-5, the full variable domain reads DTGVSQNPRHKITKRGQNVTFRCDPISEHNRLYWYRQTLGQGPEFLTYFQNEAQLEKSRLLSDRFSAERPKGSFSTLEIQRTEQGDSAMYLCASSSHGQPQHFGDGTRLSIL.

The V call is TRBV6-2 or TRBV6-3, the J call TRBJ1-5; maybe TRBD1 (5 bases). CDR3 length: 11 residues. The germline CDR1 and CDR2 sequences are MNHEY and SVGEGT. V was pared by 5 bases and J by 9 bases, with 8 bases between. The CDR3 protein is CASSDSTPQHF. DNA of the CDR3: TGTGCCAGCAGTGACAGTACGCCCCAGCATTTT.

The chain links TRBV27 to TRBJ2-7; TRBD1 agrees at 8 bases. Germline CDR1 MNHEY, CDR2 SMNVEV (reference sequence). V was clipped by 6 bases and J by 2 bases; unmatched bases: 9. The CDR3 is 15 amino acids. The CDR3 nucleotides are TGTGCCAGCAGACGCGGACAGGGCGGTGCCTACGAGCAGTACGTC. Its translation: CASRRGQGGAYEQYV.

On this clone: One end of the junction does not line up with germline, which may come from a read error. The chain combines TRBV6-1 with TRBJ1-1; unclear D gene. Germline V gene data show CDR1 as MNHNS and CDR2 as SASEGT. The CDR3 contains 12 residues. The CDR3 DNA reads TGTGCCAGCAAGCCCACTAACATTGAAGCTTTCTTT. It encodes CASKPTNIEAFF.

This chain uses TRBV18 with TRBJ2-7; 9 bases are a match to TRBD2. Germline V gene sequence: CDR1 KGHSH, CDR2 LQKENI. V lost 0 bases, J lost 3 bases, and 0 bases stayed unmatched. This CDR3 contains 14 residues. The CDR3 loop is CASSPPSGSYEQYV. CDR3 bases: TGTGCCAGCTCACCACCTAGCGGGAGCTACGAGCAGTACGTC.

The rearrangement links TRBV30 to TRBJ1-6; D may be TRBD1 (5 bases). This CDR3 has 16 amino acids. With 0 bases removed from V and 2 bases from J, the gap between germline ends came to 11 bases. Germline CDR1 GTSNPN, CDR2 SVGIG (reference sequence). This CDR3 reads CAWSVVGGTYNSPLHF. Here the CDR3 DNA reads TGTGCCTGGAGTGTGGTTGGGGGAACCTATAATTCACCCCTCCACTTT.

CDR3 DNA: TGTGCCACCAGCTTGGACAGGGCAAAGGGTGGCTACACCTTC. Its translation: CATSLDRAKGGYTF. The chain carries TRBV15 and TRBJ1-2; 8 bases are shared with TRBD1. The length of the CDR3 is 14 residues. Germline trimming cut 5 bases from V and 7 bases from J; bases unmatched to any gene: 9. Germline CDR1 is LNHNV and CDR2 is YYDKDF (reference sequence).

V is TRBV2 and J is TRBJ2-3; 8 bases line up with TRBD1. CDR1 is SNHLY and CDR2 is FYNNEI in the germline V gene. The length of the CDR3 is 16 residues. V gave up 6 bases and J gave up 1 base; unmatched junction bases: 9. CDR3 amino acids: CASSRRGQEGTDTQYF. The DNA of the CDR3 is TGTGCCAGCAGCAGACGGGGACAGGAAGGCACAGATACGCAGTATTTT.

The rearrangement links TRBV30 to TRBJ2-1; tentative D call: TRBD2 (6 bases). CDR3 size: 16 residues. CDR1 is GTSNPN and CDR2 is SVGIG in the germline V gene (reference sequence). V gave up 3 bases and J gave up 4 bases, with 19 bases separating them. This CDR3 reads CAWSQLIGSLYNEQFF. CDR3 DNA sequence: TGTGCCTGGAGCCAACTCATCGGGAGTCTTTACAATGAGCAGTTCTTC. Variable domain in full (rest from reference TRBV30 and TRBJ2-1): SQTIHQWPATLVQPVGSPLSLECTVEGTSNPNLYWYRQAAGRGLQLLFYSVGIGQISSEVPQNLSASRPQDRQFILSSKKLLLSDSGFYLCAWSQLIGSLYNEQFFGPGTRLTVL.

The chain couples TRBV7-2 to TRBJ2-1; 14 bases fit TRBD2. The junction had 6 bases not matched to a gene; V was cut back by 4 bases and J by 10 bases. The CDR3 spans 15 residues. Per germline, CDR1 SGHTA and CDR2 FQGNSA. The CDR3 DNA follows: TGTGCCAGCAGCTCGACTAGCGGGAGGGCTCGAGAGCAGTTCTTC. Translation gives CASSSTSGRAREQFF.

This chain joins TRBV20-1 and TRBJ2-1; the D gene is possibly TRBD1 (5 bases). The CDR3 totals 16 residues. The germline gives CDR1 DFQATT, CDR2 SNEGSKA (reference sequence). V gave up 3 bases and J gave up 0 bases, with 15 bases separating them. The CDR3 sequence is CSASGKGLSSYNEQFF. The CDR3 bases are TGCAGTGCTAGTGGTAAGGGGCTGAGCTCCTACAATGAGCAGTTCTTC.

This clone was counted a few times. The chain couples TRBV18 to TRBJ1-6; D is unclear. V was clipped by 3 bases and J by 7 bases, with 13 bases between them. This CDR3 has 15 residues. Germline values: CDR1 KGHSH, CDR2 LQKENI. The CDR3 coding sequence is TGTGCCAGCTCACCCGAAGGACGGCCCAATTCACCCCTCCACTTT. Encoded protein: CASSPEGRPNSPLHF.

The chain links TRBV6-5 to TRBJ2-3; 9 positions match TRBD2. The CDR3 loop spans 15 amino acids. Trimming took 6 bases from V and 2 from J; bases not matched to a gene: 6. CDR1 is MNHEY and CDR2 is SVGAGI in the germline V gene. The DNA of the CDR3 is TGTGCCAGCAGAGCGGGGGGCCCGGTCACAGATACGCAGTATTTT. Encoded protein: CASRAGGPVTDTQYF.

V is TRBV5-1 and J is TRBJ1-2; D is unresolved. The V end lost 7 bases, the J end lost 0 bases, and 10 bases lay between the germline ends. CDR3 length: 13 amino acids. The germline gives CDR1 SGHRS, CDR2 YFSETQ. The CDR3 spells CASAGPSNYGYTF. DNA for the CDR3: TGCGCCAGCGCGGGCCCATCTAACTATGGCTACACCTTC.